This paragraph reports one T cell receptor (beta chain). Its target is unknown. After constant-region reverse-primer amplification, full-length variable regions underwent semi-nested PCR with Nested Universal Primer A. TCRdb processed the 5' RACE reads anew with MiXCR; each CDR3 protein has one entry. The sample shows about 50,000 distinct CDR3 sequences, 15% to 20% of them seen only once. CDR1 SGHNT and CDR2 YENEEA come from the germline V gene. The CDR3 is made up of 13 amino acids. V was pared by 4 bases and J by 2 bases, with 8 bases between. General study results and limits: Greatest tumor Treg TCR overlap was with tumor naive CD4+ cells. The TCR gene usage of tumor memory CD4+ T cells clustered together with blood and lymph node memory CD4+ cells and with lymph node naive CD4+ cells. The larger-cohort validation was restricted to a single TCR beta V-J rearrangement rather than whole repertoires.

Sample: naive CD4+ T cells sorted from blood. The subset here: naive CD4+ T cells, CD4+CD45RA+CD25-. This sequence originates from a female donor with breast cancer. This chain connects TRBV11-3 to TRBJ2-5, with D perhaps TRBD1 or TRBD2 (5 bases each). The CDR3 region has the DNA TGTGCCAGCAGCTCGGGACCTCAAGAGACCCAGTACTTC. This translates into CASSSGPQETQYF.